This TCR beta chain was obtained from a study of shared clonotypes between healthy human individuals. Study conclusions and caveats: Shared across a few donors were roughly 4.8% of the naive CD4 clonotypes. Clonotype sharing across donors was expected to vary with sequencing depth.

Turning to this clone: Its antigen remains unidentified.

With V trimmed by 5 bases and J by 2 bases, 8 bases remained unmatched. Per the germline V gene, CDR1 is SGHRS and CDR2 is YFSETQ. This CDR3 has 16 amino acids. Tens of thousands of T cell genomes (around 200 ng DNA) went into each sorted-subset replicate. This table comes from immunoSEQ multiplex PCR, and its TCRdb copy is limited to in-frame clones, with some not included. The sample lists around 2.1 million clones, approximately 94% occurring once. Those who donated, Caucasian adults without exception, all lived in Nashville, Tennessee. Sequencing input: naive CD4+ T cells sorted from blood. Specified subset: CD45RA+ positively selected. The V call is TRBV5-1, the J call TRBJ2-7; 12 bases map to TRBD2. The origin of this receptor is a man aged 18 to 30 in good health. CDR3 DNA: TGCGCCAGCAGACTAGCGGGAGGCCCCGGACCCTACGAGCAGTACTTC. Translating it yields CASRLAGGPGPYEQYF.